This T cell receptor (beta chain) was profiled in a study of vaccination effects on CD4 cells after COVID-19. Assay used: immunoSEQ multiplex PCR; TCRdb lists only in-frame clones, some missing. The sample has about 33,000 clones; roughly 69% are singletons. ViraFEST assay sequencing came after antigen-specific CD4+ T cells were expanded with viral peptide pools. At the end of about 9 days of culture, CD4+ T cells were isolated. Infection dated between March and December 2020, before the Alpha, Beta and Delta variants reached the United States. A density of roughly 2 million PBMC per well was used; these cells were cultured with about 10 IU/ml IL-2 and roughly 9.2 ug/ml peptides. On day 3 and again on day 7, half the medium was replaced with IL-2 medium. Overall study results and limits: New vaccine-induced clones dominated convalescents' post-vaccine spike-reactive clones.

Per the germline V gene, CDR1 is SGHDT and CDR2 is YYEEEE. V lost 0 bases and J 9 bases, leaving 13 bases between the germline ends. The CDR3 length is 14 residues. Concerning this clone: Its antigen is unidentified.

Sequenced here: CD4+ T cells from PBMCs cultured with HCoV-NL63 spike peptides, sampled before COVID-19 vaccination. The TCR comes from a human donor who had a prior SARS-CoV-2 infection. The rearrangement joins TRBV5-6 to TRBJ1-3; D is unresolved. CDR3 sequence: CASSLGSSWSTIYF. The CDR3 nucleotides are TGTGCCAGCAGCTTGGGGTCGTCTTGGAGCACCATATATTTT.